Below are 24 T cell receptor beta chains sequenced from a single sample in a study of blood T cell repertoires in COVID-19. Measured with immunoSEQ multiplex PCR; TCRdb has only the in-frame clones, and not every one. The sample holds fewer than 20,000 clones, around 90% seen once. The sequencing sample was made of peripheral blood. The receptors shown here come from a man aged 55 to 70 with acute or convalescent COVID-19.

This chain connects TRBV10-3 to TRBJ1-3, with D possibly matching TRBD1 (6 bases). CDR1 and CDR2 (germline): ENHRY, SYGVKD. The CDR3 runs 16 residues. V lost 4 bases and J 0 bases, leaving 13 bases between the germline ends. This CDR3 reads CAISGGGRSSGNTIYF. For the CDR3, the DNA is TGTGCCATCAGTGGAGGGGGACGAAGCTCTGGAAACACCATATATTTT.

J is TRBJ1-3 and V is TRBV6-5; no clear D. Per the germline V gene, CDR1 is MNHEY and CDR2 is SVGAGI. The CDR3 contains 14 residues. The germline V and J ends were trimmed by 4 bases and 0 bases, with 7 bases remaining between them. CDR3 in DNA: TGTGCCAGCAGTTTGGGCACCTCTGGAAACACCATATATTTT. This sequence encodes CASSLGTSGNTIYF.

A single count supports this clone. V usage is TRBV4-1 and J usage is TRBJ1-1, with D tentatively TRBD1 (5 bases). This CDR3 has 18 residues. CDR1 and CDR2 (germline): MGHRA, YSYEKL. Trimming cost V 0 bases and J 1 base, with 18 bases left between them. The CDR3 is CASSQDLMGGAGNTEAFF. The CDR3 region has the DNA TGCGCCAGCAGCCAAGATCTAATGGGCGGGGCGGGGAACACTGAAGCTTTCTTT.

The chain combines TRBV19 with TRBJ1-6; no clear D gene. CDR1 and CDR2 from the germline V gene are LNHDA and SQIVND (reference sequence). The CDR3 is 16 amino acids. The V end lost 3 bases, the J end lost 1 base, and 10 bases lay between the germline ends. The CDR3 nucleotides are TGTGCCAGTAGTATGATGGCCAGTTCCTATAATTCACCCCTCCACTTT. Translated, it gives CASSMMASSYNSPLHF.

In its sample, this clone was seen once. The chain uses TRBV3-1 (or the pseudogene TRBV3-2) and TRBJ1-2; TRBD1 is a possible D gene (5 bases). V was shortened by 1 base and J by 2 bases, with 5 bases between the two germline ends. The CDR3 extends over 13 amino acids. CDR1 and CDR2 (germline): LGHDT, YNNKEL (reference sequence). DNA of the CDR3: TGTGCCAGCAGCCAAGGACAGAACTATGGCTACACCTTC. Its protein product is CASSQGQNYGYTF.

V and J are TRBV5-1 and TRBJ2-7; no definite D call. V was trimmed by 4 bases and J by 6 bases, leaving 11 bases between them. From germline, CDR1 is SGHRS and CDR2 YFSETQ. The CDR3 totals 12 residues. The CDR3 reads CASSVEQAEQYF. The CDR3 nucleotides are TGCGCCAGCAGCGTAGAGCAGGCCGAGCAGTACTTC.

The DNA of the CDR3 is TGTGCCAGCAGCGTAGCTAGCGAAGATACGCAGTATTTT. Protein: CASSVASEDTQYF. The chain is built from TRBV9 and TRBJ2-3; D possibly corresponds to TRBD2 (6 bases). Germline V gene data show CDR1 as SGDLS and CDR2 as YYNGEE. The CDR3 has 13 amino acids. Trimming removed 0 bases from V and 5 bases from J, with 7 bases in between. The variable domain in full, with the rest retrieved from reference TRBV9 and TRBJ2-3, is DSGVTQTPKHLITATGQRVTLRCSPRSGDLSVYWYQQSLDQGLQFLIQYYNGEERAKGNILERFSAQQFPDLHSELNLSSLELGDSALYFCASSVASEDTQYFGPGTRLTVL.

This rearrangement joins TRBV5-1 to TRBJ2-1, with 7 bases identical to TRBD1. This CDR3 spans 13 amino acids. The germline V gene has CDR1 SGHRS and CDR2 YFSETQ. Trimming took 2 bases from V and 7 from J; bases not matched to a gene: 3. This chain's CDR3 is CASSLDRVNEQFF. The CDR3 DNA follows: TGCGCCAGCAGCTTAGACAGGGTGAATGAGCAGTTCTTC.

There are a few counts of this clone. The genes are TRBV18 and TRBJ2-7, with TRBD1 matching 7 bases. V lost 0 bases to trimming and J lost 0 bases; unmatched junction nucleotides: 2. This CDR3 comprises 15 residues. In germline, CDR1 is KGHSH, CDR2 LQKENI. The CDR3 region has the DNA TGTGCCAGCTCACCACCGGGACAGAGCTCCTACGAGCAGTACTTC. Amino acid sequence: CASSPPGQSSYEQYF.

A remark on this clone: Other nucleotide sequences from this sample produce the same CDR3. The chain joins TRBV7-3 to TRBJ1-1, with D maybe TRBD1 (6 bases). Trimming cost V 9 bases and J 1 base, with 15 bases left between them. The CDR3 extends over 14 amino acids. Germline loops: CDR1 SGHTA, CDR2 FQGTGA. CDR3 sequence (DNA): TGTGCCAGTAGCGCAACAGGGTGGAACACTGAAGCTTTCTTT. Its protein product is CASSATGWNTEAFF.

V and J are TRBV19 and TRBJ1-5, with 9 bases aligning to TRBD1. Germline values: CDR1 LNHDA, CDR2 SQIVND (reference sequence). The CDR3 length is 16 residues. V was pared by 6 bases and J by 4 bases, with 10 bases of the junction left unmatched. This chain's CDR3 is CASSLHRGRRNQPQHF. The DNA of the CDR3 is TGTGCCAGTAGCCTCCACAGGGGGCGGCGGAATCAGCCCCAGCATTTT.

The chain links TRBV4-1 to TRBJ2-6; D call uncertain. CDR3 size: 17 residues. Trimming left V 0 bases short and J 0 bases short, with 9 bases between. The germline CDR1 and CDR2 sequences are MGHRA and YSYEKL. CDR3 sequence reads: CASSQETLSSGANVLTF. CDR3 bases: TGCGCCAGCAGCCAAGAGACACTTAGCTCTGGGGCCAACGTCCTGACTTTC.

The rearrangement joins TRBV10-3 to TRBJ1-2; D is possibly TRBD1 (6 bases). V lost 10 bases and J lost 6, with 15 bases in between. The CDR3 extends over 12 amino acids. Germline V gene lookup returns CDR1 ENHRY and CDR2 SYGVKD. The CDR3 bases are TGTGCCACCCTAGGGGGGGCTCATGGCTACACCTTC. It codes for CATLGGAHGYTF.

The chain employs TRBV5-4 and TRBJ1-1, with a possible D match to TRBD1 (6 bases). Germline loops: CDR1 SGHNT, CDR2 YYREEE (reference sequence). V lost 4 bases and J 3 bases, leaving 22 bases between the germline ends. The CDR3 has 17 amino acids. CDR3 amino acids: CASSPGGGFNRHTEAFF. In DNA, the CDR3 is TGTGCCAGCAGCCCGGGGGGGGGCTTTAACCGTCACACTGAAGCTTTCTTT.

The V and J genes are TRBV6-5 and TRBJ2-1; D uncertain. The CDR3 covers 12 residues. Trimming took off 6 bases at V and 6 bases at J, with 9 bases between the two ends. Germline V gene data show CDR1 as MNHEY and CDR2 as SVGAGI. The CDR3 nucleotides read TGTGCCAGCAGCCACGCGAGCAATGAGCAGTTCTTC. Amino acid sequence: CASSHASNEQFF.

DNA for the CDR3: TGCAGCGGAAAACAGAGTTCCTTGAACACTGAAGCTTTCTTT. Its translation: CSGKQSSLNTEAFF. The V gene is TRBV29-1, the J gene TRBJ1-1; D uncertain. The V gene's germline CDR1 is SQVTM and CDR2 ANQGSEA. V gave up 7 bases and J gave up 0 bases, with 15 bases separating them. The CDR3 has 14 amino acids. Based on the CDR3 plus reference TRBV29-1 and TRBJ1-1, the full variable domain is SAVISQKPSRDICQRGTSLTIQCQVDSQVTMMFWYRQQPGQSLTLIATANQGSEATYESGFVIDKFPISRPNLTFSTLTVSNMSPEDSSIYLCSGKQSSLNTEAFFGQGTRLTVV.

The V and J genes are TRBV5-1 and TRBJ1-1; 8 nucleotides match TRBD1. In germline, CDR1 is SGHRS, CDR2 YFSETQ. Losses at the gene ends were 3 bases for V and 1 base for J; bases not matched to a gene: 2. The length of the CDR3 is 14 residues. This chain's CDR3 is CASSYGQGNTEAFF. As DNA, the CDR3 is TGCGCCAGCAGCTACGGACAGGGGAACACTGAAGCTTTCTTT.

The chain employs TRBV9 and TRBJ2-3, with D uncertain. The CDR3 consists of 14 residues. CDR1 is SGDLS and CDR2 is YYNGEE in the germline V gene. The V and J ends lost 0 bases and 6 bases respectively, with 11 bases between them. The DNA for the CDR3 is TGTGCCAGCAGCGTAGACGGCAGGATGGATACGCAGTATTTT. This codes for CASSVDGRMDTQYF.

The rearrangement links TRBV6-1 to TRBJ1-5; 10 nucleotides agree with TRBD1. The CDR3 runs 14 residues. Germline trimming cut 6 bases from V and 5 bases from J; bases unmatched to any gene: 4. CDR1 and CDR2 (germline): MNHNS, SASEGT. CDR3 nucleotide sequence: TGTGCCAGCAGGCCCGACAGGGGGCATCAGCCCCAGCATTTT. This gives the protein CASRPDRGHQPQHF.

CDR3 sequence (DNA): TGTGCCACCAGCAGAGATTTCGGAGGCCTGAACACTGAAGCTTTCTTT. Its translation: CATSRDFGGLNTEAFF. The J gene is TRBJ1-1, the V gene TRBV15; D gene ambiguous. The length of the CDR3 is 16 residues. Germline lookup yields CDR1 LNHNV and CDR2 YYDKDF (reference sequence). Trimming removed 0 bases at V and 0 bases at J, with 11 bases between.

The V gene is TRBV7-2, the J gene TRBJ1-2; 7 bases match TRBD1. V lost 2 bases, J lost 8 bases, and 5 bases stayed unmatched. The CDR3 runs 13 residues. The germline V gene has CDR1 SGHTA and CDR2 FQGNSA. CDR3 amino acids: CASSLRDRSGYTF. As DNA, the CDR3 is TGTGCCAGCAGCTTACGGGACAGAAGCGGCTACACCTTC.

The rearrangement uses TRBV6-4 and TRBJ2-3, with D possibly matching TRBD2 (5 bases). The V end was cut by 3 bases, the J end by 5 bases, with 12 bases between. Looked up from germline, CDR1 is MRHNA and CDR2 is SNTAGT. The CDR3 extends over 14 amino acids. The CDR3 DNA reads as TGTGCCAGCAGTGAAGACCGACGGGGAGATACGCAGTATTTT. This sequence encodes CASSEDRRGDTQYF.

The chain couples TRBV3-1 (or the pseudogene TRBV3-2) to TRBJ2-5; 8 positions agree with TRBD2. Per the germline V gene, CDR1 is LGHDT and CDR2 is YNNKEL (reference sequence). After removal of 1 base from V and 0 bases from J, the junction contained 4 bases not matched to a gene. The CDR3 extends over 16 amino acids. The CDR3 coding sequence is TGTGCCAGCAGCCAAGCGGGGGGGCGGTACCAAGAGACCCAGTACTTC. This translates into CASSQAGGRYQETQYF.

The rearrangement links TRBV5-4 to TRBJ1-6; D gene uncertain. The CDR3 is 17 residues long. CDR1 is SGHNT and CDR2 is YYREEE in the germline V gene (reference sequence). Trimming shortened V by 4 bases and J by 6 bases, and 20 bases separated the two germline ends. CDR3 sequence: CASSLSPPVGSNSPLHF. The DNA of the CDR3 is TGTGCCAGCAGCCTCTCCCCCCCTGTCGGGTCTAATTCACCCCTCCACTTT.